Below, 9 T cell receptor beta chains from the same sample are listed, as sequenced in a study of CD8+ T cells in alopecia areata. RNA was isolated and reverse transcribed to cDNA, the sequencing template. The protocol was immunoSEQ multiplex PCR, while the TCRdb copy is restricted to in-frame clones and leaves out a portion. The sample yields around 130,000 clones, around 60% seen once. The material sequenced was CD4+ T cells sorted from blood, taken at week 0. The receptors were gathered from a human donor with alopecia areata.

This chain links TRBV5-1 with TRBJ2-5, with D possibly matching TRBD1 (5 bases). Germline values: CDR1 SGHRS, CDR2 YFSETQ. The CDR3 spans 15 residues. V shed 0 bases and J shed 1 base, with 10 bases lying between them. The CDR3 coding sequence is TGCGCCAGCAGCTTGGGCGCAGGGCCCCAAGAGACCCAGTACTTC. Encoded protein: CASSLGAGPQETQYF. Full variable domain (outside the CDR3, taken from reference TRBV5-1 and TRBJ2-5): KAGVTQTPRYLIKTRGQQVTLSCSPISGHRSVSWYQQTPGQGLQFLFEYFSETQRNKGNFPGRFSGRQFSNSRSEMNVSTLELGDSALYLCASSLGAGPQETQYFGPGTRLLVL.

The V call is TRBV7-2, the J call TRBJ2-7, with D perhaps matching TRBD1 (7 bases). The CDR3 spans 12 residues. Germline V CDR1 and CDR2: SGHTA, FQGNSA. Trimming cost V 7 bases and J 3 bases, with 10 bases left between them. The CDR3 DNA reads TGTGCCAGCACGGGGGACAGCTACGAGCAGTACTTC. This sequence encodes CASTGDSYEQYF.

This clone has more than one count but fewer than ten. This chain joins TRBV5-4 and TRBJ1-2; no clear D. Germline V lookup: CDR1 SGHNT, CDR2 YYREEE (reference sequence). The germline V and J ends were trimmed by 0 bases and 7 bases, with 10 bases remaining between them. This CDR3 is 13 amino acids long. The CDR3 DNA follows: TGTGCCAGCAGCTTGGACGAGCGGCGTGGCTACACCTTC. It translates to CASSLDERRGYTF.

This clone occurred a few times. The chain combines TRBV5-4 with TRBJ2-2; 9 positions agree with TRBD1. Germline lookup yields CDR1 SGHNT and CDR2 YYREEE (reference sequence). The CDR3 runs 15 residues. J lost 5 bases, V lost 4 bases, and 6 bases had no gene match. The CDR3 region is CASSPGQGETGELFF. CDR3 DNA sequence: TGTGCCAGCAGCCCGGGACAGGGTGAAACCGGGGAGCTGTTTTTT.

There are a few counts of this clone. This chain joins TRBV7-3 and TRBJ2-1; the match to TRBD1 covers 7 bases. Trimming cost V 2 bases and J 5 bases; bases outside gene matches: 3. There are 14 residues in the CDR3. CDR1 is SGHTA, CDR2 FQGTGA, per germline. The CDR3 DNA sequence: TGTGCCAGCAGCTTAGACAGGGATAACAATGAGCAGTTCTTC. The encoded protein is CASSLDRDNNEQFF.

The V gene is TRBV30, the J gene TRBJ2-7, with D uncertain. Germline loops: CDR1 GTSNPN, CDR2 SVGIG (reference sequence). The CDR3 extends over 10 amino acids. V was trimmed by 5 bases and J by 2 bases, leaving 4 bases between them. CDR3 sequence: CAWGTYEQYF. CDR3 sequence (DNA): TGTGCCTGGGGAACCTACGAGCAGTACTTC.

This clone was observed a few times. The chain couples TRBV9 to TRBJ1-5, with a tentative D call TRBD1 (6 bases). The CDR3 runs to 13 residues. V gave up 4 bases and J gave up 5 bases, with 10 bases separating them. The germline V gene encodes CDR1 SGDLS and CDR2 YYNGEE. The CDR3 DNA reads as TGTGCCAGCAGCCCGGACAGTGATCAGCCCCAGCATTTT. Its translation: CASSPDSDQPQHF.

This clone was observed a handful of times. The chain uses TRBV19 and TRBJ1-1; D perhaps matches TRBD1 (5 bases). Trimming stripped 3 bases from V and 4 bases from J, with 12 bases between. This CDR3 contains 14 residues. Germline V gene data show CDR1 as LNHDA and CDR2 as SQIVND (reference sequence). The CDR3 is CASSMNLGATEAFF. The DNA of the CDR3 is TGTGCCAGTAGTATGAATTTAGGGGCCACTGAAGCTTTCTTT.

The chain couples TRBV19 to TRBJ2-3; TRBD1 might be the D (6 bases). The germline V gene encodes CDR1 LNHDA and CDR2 SQIVND (reference sequence). The CDR3 contains 12 residues. V shed 5 bases and J shed 7 bases, with 10 bases lying between them. The CDR3 protein is CASSDQGYTQYF. CDR3 sequence (DNA): TGTGCCAGTAGTGACCAGGGGTATACGCAGTATTTT.